The text below deals with one T cell receptor (beta chain). This record belongs to a study of shared clonotypes between healthy human individuals. The CDR3 runs to 14 residues. The germline V gene encodes CDR1 PRHDT and CDR2 FYEKMQ (reference sequence). Trimming pared 5 bases from V and 1 base from J, leaving 8 bases between. In the original processing: With immunoSEQ giving junction-only sequences and no quality scores, filtering differed. The repertoire was sequenced with immunoSEQ multiplex PCR; TCRdb's copy has only in-frame clones and lacks some. V and J calls and clone size are those listed in that table; D and trimming were worked out from the DNA. The sample holds roughly 660,000 clones, roughly 91% seen once.

The TCR was taken from a man between 18 and 35 years old in good health. Some clones in this sample may be carry-over from other donors' samples. The chain links TRBV13 to TRBJ2-2; D is uncertain. Sequencing used memory CD8+ T cells from PBMCs. The subset was: CD45RO+ cells pooled with CCR7-negative TemRA cells. The CDR3 reads CASSPSGNTGELFF. The CDR3 coding sequence is TGTGCCAGCAGCCCATCCGGGAACACCGGGGAGCTGTTTTTT.